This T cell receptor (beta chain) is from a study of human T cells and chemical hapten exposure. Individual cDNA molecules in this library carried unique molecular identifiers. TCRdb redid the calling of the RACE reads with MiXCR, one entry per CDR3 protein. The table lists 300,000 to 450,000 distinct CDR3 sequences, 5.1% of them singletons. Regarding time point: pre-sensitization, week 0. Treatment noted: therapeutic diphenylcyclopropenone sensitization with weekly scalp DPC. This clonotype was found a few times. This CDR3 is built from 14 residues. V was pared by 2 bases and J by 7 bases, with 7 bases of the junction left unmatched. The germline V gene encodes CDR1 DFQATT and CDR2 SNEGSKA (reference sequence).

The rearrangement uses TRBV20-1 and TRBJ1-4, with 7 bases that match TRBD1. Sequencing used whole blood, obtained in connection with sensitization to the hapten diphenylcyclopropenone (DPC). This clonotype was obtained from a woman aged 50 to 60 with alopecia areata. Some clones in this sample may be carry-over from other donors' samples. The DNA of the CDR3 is TGCAGTGCTAGACAAGGGGGCGGGGGTGAAAAACTGTTTTTT. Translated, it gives CSARQGGGGEKLFF.